This record looks at one TCR beta chain sequence and its context. Repertoires were generated with immunoSEQ multiplex PCR, while TCRdb's copy carries only in-frame clones and drops some. This table has approximately 220,000 clones, around 80% appearing once. Separate from the roughly 610-subject first cohort, the roughly 120-subject validation cohort was the one that the donors belonged to. This entry comes from a study of cytomegalovirus exposure and HLA in healthy donors. V was trimmed by 4 bases and J by 0 bases, leaving 14 bases between them. This CDR3 is 17 amino acids long. CDR1 SGDLS and CDR2 YYNGEE come from the germline V gene.

The genes are TRBV9 and TRBJ2-6; D remains unclear. The source material was PBMCs. The receptor was isolated from a woman in her 30s in good health and CMV-seropositive. The CDR3 loop reads CASSPSQAHSGANVLTF. The CDR3 DNA is TGTGCCAGCAGCCCCAGCCAGGCGCACTCTGGGGCCAACGTCCTGACTTTC.